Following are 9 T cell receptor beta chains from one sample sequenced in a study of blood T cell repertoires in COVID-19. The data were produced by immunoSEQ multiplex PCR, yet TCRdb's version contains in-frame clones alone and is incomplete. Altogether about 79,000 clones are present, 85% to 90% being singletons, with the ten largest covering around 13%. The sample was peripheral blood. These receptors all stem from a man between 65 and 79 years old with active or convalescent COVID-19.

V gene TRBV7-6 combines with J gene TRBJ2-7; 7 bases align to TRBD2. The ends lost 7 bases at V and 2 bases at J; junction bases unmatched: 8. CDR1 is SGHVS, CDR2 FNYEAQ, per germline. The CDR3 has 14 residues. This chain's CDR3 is CASTVGEGPYEQYF. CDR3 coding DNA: TGTGCCAGCACCGTGGGGGAGGGCCCCTACGAGCAGTACTTC.

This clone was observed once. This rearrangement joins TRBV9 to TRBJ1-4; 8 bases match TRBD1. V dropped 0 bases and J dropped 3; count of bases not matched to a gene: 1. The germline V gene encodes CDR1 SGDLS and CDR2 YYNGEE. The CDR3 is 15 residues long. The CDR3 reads CASSVGTGPNEKLFF. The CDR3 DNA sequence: TGTGCCAGCAGCGTAGGGACAGGGCCTAATGAAAAACTGTTTTTT.

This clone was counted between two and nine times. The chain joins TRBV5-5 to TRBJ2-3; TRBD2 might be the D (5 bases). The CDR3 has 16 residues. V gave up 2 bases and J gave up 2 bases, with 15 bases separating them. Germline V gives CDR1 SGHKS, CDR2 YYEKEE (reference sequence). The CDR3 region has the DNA TGTGCCAGCAGCTTATACGATTTGAGGGCCACAGATACGCAGTATTTT. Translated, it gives CASSLYDLRATDTQYF.

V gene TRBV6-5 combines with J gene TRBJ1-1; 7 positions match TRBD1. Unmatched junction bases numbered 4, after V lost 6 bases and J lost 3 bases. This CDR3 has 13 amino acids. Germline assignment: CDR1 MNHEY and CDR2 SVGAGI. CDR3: CASRDREDTEAFF. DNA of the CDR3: TGTGCCAGCAGAGACAGGGAGGACACTGAAGCTTTCTTT.

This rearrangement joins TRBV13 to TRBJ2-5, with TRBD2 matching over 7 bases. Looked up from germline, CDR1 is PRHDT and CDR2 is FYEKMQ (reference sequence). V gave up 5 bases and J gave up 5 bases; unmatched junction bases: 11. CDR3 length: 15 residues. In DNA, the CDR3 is TGTGCCAGCAGCCAACGGGGGGAGGGCCGGGAGACCCAGTACTTC. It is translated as CASSQRGEGRETQYF.

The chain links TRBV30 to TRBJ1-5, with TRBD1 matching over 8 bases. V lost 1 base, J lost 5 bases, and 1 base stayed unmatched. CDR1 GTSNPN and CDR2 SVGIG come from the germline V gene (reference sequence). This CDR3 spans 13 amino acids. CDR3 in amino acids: CAWSAGGYQPQHF. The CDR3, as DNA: TGTGCCTGGAGTGCAGGGGGCTATCAGCCCCAGCATTTT.

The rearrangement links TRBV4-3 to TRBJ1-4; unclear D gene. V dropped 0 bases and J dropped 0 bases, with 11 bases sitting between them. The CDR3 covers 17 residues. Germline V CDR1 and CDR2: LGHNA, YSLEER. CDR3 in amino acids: CASSQDRAGATNEKLFF. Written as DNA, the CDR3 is TGCGCCAGCAGCCAAGATCGAGCGGGTGCAACTAATGAAAAACTGTTTTTT.

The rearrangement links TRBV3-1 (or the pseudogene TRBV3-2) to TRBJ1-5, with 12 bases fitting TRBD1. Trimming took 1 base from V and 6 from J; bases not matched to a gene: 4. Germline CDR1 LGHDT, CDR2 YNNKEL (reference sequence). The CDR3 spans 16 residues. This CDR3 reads CASSQAGTGGSQPQHF. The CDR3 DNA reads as TGTGCCAGCAGCCAAGCCGGGACAGGGGGCAGTCAGCCCCAGCATTTT.

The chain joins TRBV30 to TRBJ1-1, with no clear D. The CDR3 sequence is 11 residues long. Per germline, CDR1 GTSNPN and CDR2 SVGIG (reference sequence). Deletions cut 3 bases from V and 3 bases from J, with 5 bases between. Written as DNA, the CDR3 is TGTGCCTGGAGACGCGACACTGAAGCTTTCTTT. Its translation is CAWRRDTEAFF.